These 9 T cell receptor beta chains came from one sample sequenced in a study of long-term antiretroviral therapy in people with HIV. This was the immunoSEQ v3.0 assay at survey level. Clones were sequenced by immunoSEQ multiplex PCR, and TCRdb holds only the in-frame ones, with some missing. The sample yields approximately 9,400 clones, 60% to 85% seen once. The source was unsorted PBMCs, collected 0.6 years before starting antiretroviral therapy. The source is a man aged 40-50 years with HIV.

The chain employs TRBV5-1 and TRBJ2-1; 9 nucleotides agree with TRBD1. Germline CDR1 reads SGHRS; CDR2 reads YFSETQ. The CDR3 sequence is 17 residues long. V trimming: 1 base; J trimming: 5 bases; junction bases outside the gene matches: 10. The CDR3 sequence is CASSLIPPGQGNNEQFF. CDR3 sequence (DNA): TGCGCCAGCAGCTTGATCCCGCCGGGACAGGGCAACAATGAGCAGTTCTTC.

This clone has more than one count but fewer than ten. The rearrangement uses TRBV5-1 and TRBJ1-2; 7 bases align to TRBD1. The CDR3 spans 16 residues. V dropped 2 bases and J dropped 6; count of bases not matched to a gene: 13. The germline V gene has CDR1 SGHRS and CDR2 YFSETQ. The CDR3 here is CASSFLQGSLIDGYTF. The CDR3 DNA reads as TGCGCCAGCAGCTTCCTACAGGGGTCTCTTATTGATGGCTACACCTTC. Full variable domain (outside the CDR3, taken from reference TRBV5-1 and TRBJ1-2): KAGVTQTPRYLIKTRGQQVTLSCSPISGHRSVSWYQQTPGQGLQFLFEYFSETQRNKGNFPGRFSGRQFSNSRSEMNVSTLELGDSALYLCASSFLQGSLIDGYTFGSGTRLTVV.

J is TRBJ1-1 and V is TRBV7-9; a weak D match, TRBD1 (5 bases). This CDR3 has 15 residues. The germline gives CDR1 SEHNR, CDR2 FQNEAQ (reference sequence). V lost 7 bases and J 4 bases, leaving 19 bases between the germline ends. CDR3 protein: CASTPPGPGGTEAFF. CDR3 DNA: TGTGCCAGCACCCCGCCGGGGCCCGGGGGCACTGAAGCTTTCTTT.

The CDR3 loop reads CASSYSAAMGNTIYF. The DNA of the CDR3 is TGTGCCAGCAGTTACTCCGCAGCGATGGGAAACACCATATATTTT. The chain links TRBV6-5 to TRBJ1-3; no definite D call. The CDR3 has 15 amino acids. V was clipped by 0 bases and J by 4 bases, with 10 bases between them. The germline V gene encodes CDR1 MNHEY and CDR2 SVGAGI.

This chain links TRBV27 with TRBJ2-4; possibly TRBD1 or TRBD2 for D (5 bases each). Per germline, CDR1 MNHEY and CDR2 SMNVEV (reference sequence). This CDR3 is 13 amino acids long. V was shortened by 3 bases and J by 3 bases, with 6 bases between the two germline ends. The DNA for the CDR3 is TGTGCCAGCAGTTTGGGGGACAAAAACATTCAGTACTTC. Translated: CASSLGDKNIQYF.

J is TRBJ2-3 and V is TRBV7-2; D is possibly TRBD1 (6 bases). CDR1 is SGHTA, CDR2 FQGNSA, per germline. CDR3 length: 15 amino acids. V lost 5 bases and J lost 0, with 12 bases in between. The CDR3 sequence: CASSEGVTSTDTQYF. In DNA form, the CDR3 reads TGTGCCAGCAGCGAGGGGGTTACGAGCACAGATACGCAGTATTTT.

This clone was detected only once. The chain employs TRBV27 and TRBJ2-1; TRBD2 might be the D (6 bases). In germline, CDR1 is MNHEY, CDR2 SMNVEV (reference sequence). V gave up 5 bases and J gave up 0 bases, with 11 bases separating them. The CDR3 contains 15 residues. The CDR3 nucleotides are TGTGCCAGCAGTCCTAGCGCTAGCTCCTACAATGAGCAGTTCTTC. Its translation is CASSPSASSYNEQFF.

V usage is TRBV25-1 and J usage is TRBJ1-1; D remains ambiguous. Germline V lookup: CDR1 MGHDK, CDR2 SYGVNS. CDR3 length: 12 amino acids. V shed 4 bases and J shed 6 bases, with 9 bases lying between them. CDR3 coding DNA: TGTGCCAGCAGTGCTCAGAGCCCTGAAGCTTTCTTT. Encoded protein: CASSAQSPEAFF.

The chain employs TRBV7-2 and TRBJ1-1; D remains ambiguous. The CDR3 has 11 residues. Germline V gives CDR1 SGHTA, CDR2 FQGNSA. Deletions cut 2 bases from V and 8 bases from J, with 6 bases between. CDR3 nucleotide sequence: TGTGCCAGCAGCTTATTCAGGGAAGCTTTCTTT. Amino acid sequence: CASSLFREAFF.